Here is one T cell receptor (beta chain) with its context. The J segment lost 2 bases and the V segment lost 1 base, leaving 2 bases of the junction unmatched. From germline, CDR1 is SGDLS and CDR2 YYNGEE. CDR3 size: 15 residues. The data originate from a study of blood T cell repertoires in COVID-19. Overall study: Collection of acute and convalescent COVID-19 samples took place in the United States, Italy and Spain. In each case, the material was cDNA or gDNA derived from T cells, B-cell-depleted T cells, or PBMCs.

Per the original methods: It was from reference gene primer amplification that nucleated cell counts were estimated. The assay was immunoSEQ multiplex PCR, and TCRdb's table has in-frame clones only and misses some. The DNA was the basis for D and trimming; V, J and clone size are from that table. The table lists roughly 280,000 clones, around 90% of them singletons. Sample: peripheral blood. This TCR was recovered from a man over 45 with acute or convalescent COVID-19. The chain recombines TRBV9 with TRBJ2-7; 11 nucleotides match TRBD2. CDR3 amino acids: CASSVNSGGAYEQYF. The CDR3, as DNA: TGTGCCAGCAGCGTAAATAGCGGGGGGGCCTACGAGCAGTACTTC. Combining the CDR3 with reference TRBV9 and TRBJ2-7 gives the whole variable domain DSGVTQTPKHLITATGQRVTLRCSPRSGDLSVYWYQQSLDQGLQFLIQYYNGEERAKGNILERFSAQQFPDLHSELNLSSLELGDSALYFCASSVNSGGAYEQYFGPGTRLTVT.